A selection of T cell receptor beta chains follows, all from one sample in a study of blood T cell repertoires in COVID-19. Using immunoSEQ multiplex PCR, the repertoire was profiled, and TCRdb retains in-frame clones only, with some absent. The sample records under 250,000 clones, about nine tenths being singletons. The sequenced material came from peripheral blood. These receptors came from a man in his forties with acute or convalescent COVID-19. Both conserved end residues are part of each CDR3.

j_call v_call cdr3_aa
TRBJ2-3 TRBV4-1 CASSQGPGGRYTQYF
TRBJ2-1 TRBV24-1 CATSDLSRTTRDEQFF
TRBJ2-3 TRBV28 CASSSLGVPSGRRGSTDTQYF
TRBJ2-1 TRBV6-1 CASSSWSGLYNEQFF
TRBJ2-1 TRBV18 CASSPPQREAYNEQFF
TRBJ1-6 TRBV5-1 CASSLSGGGGDGNSPLHF
TRBJ1-3 TRBV6-5 CASSLDSRNTIYF
TRBJ2-7 TRBV5-1 CAAGVAYEQYF
TRBJ2-1 TRBV7-6 CASSVMTSGSNEQFF
TRBJ2-3 TRBV5-8 CASSLEEGMTDTQYF
TRBJ2-2 TRBV30 CAWVAGGLTGELFF
TRBJ1-6 TRBV13 CASSSGQGNSPLHF
TRBJ1-2 TRBV7-9 CASSRTIQLSDRYGYTF
TRBJ2-5 TRBV30 CAWSGLAWDLAQYF
TRBJ2-2 TRBV7-6 CASSYSTGGAGELFF
TRBJ2-3 TRBV6-6 CASSPADTQYF
TRBJ2-7 TRBV11-2 CASRAGRHHSYEQYF
TRBJ1-4 TRBV19 CASTRVGAGRSTNEKLFF
TRBJ2-2 TRBV5-1 CASKSMASGGNTGELFF
TRBJ2-5 TRBV19 CASSLFTSGQETQYF
TRBJ2-7 TRBV28 CASSSPDRGVPREQYF
TRBJ2-2 TRBV19 CASSQGMNTGELFF
TRBJ2-7 TRBV6-5 CASLRTGLSEQYF
TRBJ1-2 TRBV14 CASSLGQGYGYGYTF
TRBJ1-2 TRBV5-4 CASTLQGQGSYGYTF
TRBJ2-7 TRBV18 CASSRVPGPYEQYF
TRBJ2-7 TRBV4-1 CASSQGPSTWEQYF
TRBJ2-7 TRBV20-1 CSASRSSSYEQYF
TRBJ2-1 TRBV3-1/TRBV3-2 CASSFRLAGRGEQFF
TRBJ1-1 TRBV3-1/TRBV3-2 CASSDPTGGTEAFF
TRBJ2-1 TRBV28 CASSQGFGNNEQFF
TRBJ1-2 TRBV5-5 CASSLVLDRPAF
TRBJ2-5 TRBV5-1 CASSSSPGGGETQYF
TRBJ1-5 TRBV15 CATSREAGGYWQPQHF
TRBJ1-4 TRBV5-4 CASSPGYGEKLFF
TRBJ2-5 TRBV4-1 CASSQDLLATQRTQYF
TRBJ2-7 TRBV27 CASGRARTYEQYF
TRBJ2-3 TRBV11-2 CASSFGGARTDTQYF
TRBJ2-1 TRBV11-3 CASSLGSRTGKGPEQFF
TRBJ2-1 TRBV4-1 CASSRSPRVGGSYNEQFF
TRBJ2-3 TRBV4-2 CASSQDLGQGTLGTQYF
TRBJ2-1 TRBV9 CASSDRDYHNEQFF
TRBJ2-2 TRBV11-3 CASSFTQGTGELFF
TRBJ1-1 TRBV3-1/TRBV3-2 CASSQGEGAITEAFF
TRBJ2-3 TRBV19 CASSNQGLAGVSTDTQYF